Each of the 26 T cell receptor beta chains below was sequenced from the same sample in a study of regulatory T cells after allogeneic stem cell transplantation. SMARTer RACE cDNA synthesis from RNA preceded amplification of the TCR beta CDR3 region. TCRdb reprocessed the 5' RACE reads with MiXCR, giving one entry per CDR3 protein. The table has about 4,600 distinct CDR3 sequences, approximately 96% seen once; the top ten hold roughly 39%. The source was sorted CD4+ T cells from blood (whether regulatory or conventional is not recorded), collected 30 days after allogeneic stem cell transplant. Every receptor here comes from a human patient who had an allogeneic stem cell transplant, so the T cells may come from the graft donor.

In the case of this clonotype: At one boundary the junction diverges from the germline segment, which might be a read error. The chain uses TRBV20-1 and TRBJ1-5; maybe TRBD1 (6 bases). Germline V gene sequence: CDR1 DFQATT, CDR2 SNEGSKA (reference sequence). CDR3 length: 13 amino acids. The CDR3 nucleotides read TGCGGTGCTGGCCAGGGGCCCCGGCAGCACCAGCATTTT. This gives the protein CGAGQGPRQHQHF.

Note on this clonotype: The junction and the germline gene differ at one end; a read error may be behind it. This chain uses TRBV5-4 with TRBJ2-5, with 9 bases lining up with TRBD1. This CDR3 is built from 15 residues. In germline, CDR1 is SGHNT, CDR2 YYREEE (reference sequence). CDR3 coding DNA: TGTGCCAGCAGCCGAAGGGGACAGGGCAAAGAGGCCCAGTACTTC. It specifies CASSRRGQGKEAQYF.

As concerns this clonotype: The junction does not match germline at one end; this may be a read error. V gene TRBV20-1 combines with J gene TRBJ2-3; tentative D call: TRBD2 (7 bases). Germline V CDR1 and CDR2: DFQATT, SNEGSKA (reference sequence). The CDR3 runs to 15 residues. CDR3 nucleotides: TGCAGTGCTAGAGGGGGGGCGGGAGAGGCAAATGAGCAGTATTTC. It codes for CSARGGAGEANEQYF.

Remarks on this clonotype: The DNA is left out, because the CDR3 cannot be placed on it with certainty; the CDR3 is given as TCRdb lists it. This rearrangement joins TRBV5-1 to TRBJ1-2; TRBD1, the D gene given by the table, was not confirmed from the DNA. Germline V gene data show CDR1 as SGHRS and CDR2 as YFSETQ. The CDR3 is 18 amino acids long, termini counted. This chain's CDR3 is CPCSLAFGRGSGFYGHSF.

With respect to this clonotype: This clone may be a read error of a much larger clone one base away. DNA for the CDR3: TGTGCCAGCAGTAAGGGGGGCAAAAACATGCAGTACTTC. It codes for CASSKGGKNMQYF. The chain employs TRBV6-5 and TRBJ2-4; perhaps D is TRBD1 or TRBD2 (6 bases each). Germline CDR1 is MNHEY and CDR2 is SVGAGI. The CDR3 extends over 13 amino acids.

Comment on this clonotype: One junction end disagrees with the germline gene, perhaps due to a read error. V is TRBV2 and J is TRBJ2-3, with D possibly TRBD2 on 6 matching bases. The CDR3 has 12 residues. The germline V gene encodes CDR1 SNHLY and CDR2 FYNNEI. The chain's CDR3 is CASRGLSDKQYF. CDR3 DNA sequence: TGTGCCAGCAGGGGACTGTCCGATAAGCAGTATTTT.

In the case of this clonotype: Here the CDR3 omits its conserved ending phenylalanine or tryptophan, so a read error is the likely source. The DNA is left out, because the CDR3 cannot be placed on it with certainty; the CDR3 is given as TCRdb lists it. This rearrangement joins TRBV4-2 to TRBJ2-1. Germline V lookup: CDR1 LGHNA, CDR2 YNFKEQ. Ends included, the CDR3 has 13 residues. CDR3: CSSSYETGNADFY.

The chain has TRBV2 and TRBJ2-2, with 8 bases matching TRBD2. Looked up from germline, CDR1 is SNHLY and CDR2 is FYNNEI. The CDR3 length is 16 residues. The CDR3 coding sequence is TGTGACATCAGTGGCGTAGTAGCGGGGTTGGTAGGGGAGCTGTTTTTT. Translation: CDISGVVAGLVGELFF.

With regard to this clonotype: It is likely a read error, because the conserved phenylalanine at the end of the CDR3 is missing. The limits of the CDR3 on the DNA are not certain, so only TCRdb's listed CDR3 is given. The rearrangement links TRBV3-1 to TRBJ2-5. The CDR3 numbers 14 amino acids, ends counted. Germline assignment: CDR1 LGHDT and CDR2 YNNKEL (reference sequence). CDR3 protein: CASSQVELKETQDD.

This rearrangement joins TRBV29-1 to TRBJ2-1; the match to TRBD1 covers 12 bases. The DNA end lines up better with TRBJ2-7; the J call may be wrong. The germline V gene encodes CDR1 SQVTM and CDR2 ANQGSEA. The CDR3 sequence is 16 residues long. The CDR3 reads CSLSPGTGGSYNKQYF. CDR3 in DNA: TGCAGCCTGAGCCCCGGGACAGGGGGCTCCTACAATAAGCAGTACTTC.

This clonotype rates as hyperexpanded (1% or more). V usage is TRBV11-2 and J usage is TRBJ2-7; weak D call: TRBD1 (6 bases). With 1 base removed from V and 2 bases from J, the gap between germline ends came to 12 bases. The CDR3 loop spans 15 amino acids. CDR1 and CDR2 (germline): SGHAT, FQNNGV. CDR3 sequence reads: CASSLAPGAPYEQYF. As DNA, the CDR3 is TGTGCCAGCAGCTTAGCCCCAGGGGCTCCCTACGAGCAGTACTTC.

As concerns this clonotype: The junction shows a germline mismatch at one end, possibly a read error. V usage is TRBV29-1 and J usage is TRBJ2-1, with TRBD1 matching over 8 bases. Per germline, CDR1 SQVTM and CDR2 ANQGSEA. This CDR3 has 16 residues. CDR3 bases: TGCTGCGTGACCCCCGGGACAGGCGGCGCCTCCAGTGAGCAGTTCTTC. It is translated as CCVTPGTGGASSEQFF.

Comments on this clonotype: The conserved final phenylalanine or tryptophan is absent from the CDR3, which likely points to a read error. The rearrangement joins TRBV2 to TRBJ2-3, with a possible D match to TRBD1 (6 bases). The germline gives CDR1 SNHLY, CDR2 FYNNEI. The CDR3 consists of 13 residues. V dropped 5 bases and J dropped 4 bases, with 10 bases sitting between them. This CDR3 is CASSCHRADTQYL. DNA of the CDR3: TGTGCCAGCAGTTGCCACAGGGCAGATACGCAGTATTTG.

The chain uses TRBV5-1 and TRBJ1-2; weak D call: TRBD1 (6 bases). Germline V gives CDR1 SGHRS, CDR2 YFSETQ. The CDR3 sequence is 15 residues long. Trimming pared 1 base from V and 6 bases from J, leaving 16 bases between. CDR3 sequence reads: CASSLRGDADDGYTF. The CDR3 DNA is TGCGCCAGCAGCTTGAGGGGGGACGCGGATGATGGCTACACCTTC. Complete variable domain (other parts from reference TRBV5-1 and TRBJ1-2): KAGVTQTPRYLIKTRGQQVTLSCSPISGHRSVSWYQQTPGQGLQFLFEYFSETQRNKGNFPGRFSGRQFSNSRSEMNVSTLELGDSALYLCASSLRGDADDGYTFGSGTRLTVV.

Points on this clonotype: Germline and junction disagree at one end, which may indicate a read error. The V gene is TRBV11-2, the J gene TRBJ2-7; 8 positions match TRBD2. The CDR3 runs 15 residues. Germline values: CDR1 SGHAT, CDR2 FQNNGV. The CDR3 reads CASSLGAGAPEELFF. The CDR3 nucleotides are TGCGCCAGCAGCCTAGGAGCGGGGGCCCCCGAGGAGCTGTTCTTC. The full variable domain, with the rest looked up from reference TRBV11-2 and TRBJ2-7, is EAGVAQSPRYKIIEKRQSVAFWCNPISGHATLYWYQQILGQGPKLLIQFQNNGVVDDSQLPKDRFSAERLKGVDSTLKIQPAKLEDSAVYLCASSLGAGAPEELFFGPGTRLTVT.

This chain uses TRBV12-3 or TRBV12-4 with TRBJ1-2; 9 bases align to TRBD1. Trimming at V came to 3 bases and at J to 8 bases, leaving 10 bases not matched to a gene. CDR3 length: 15 residues. CDR3 loop: CASSFRLDRGRGYTF. DNA for the CDR3: TGTGCCAGCAGTTTTAGATTGGACAGGGGTCGCGGCTACACCTTC.

With respect to this clonotype: One end of the junction is discordant with germline, which a read error may explain. The gene calls are TRBV5-1 and TRBJ1-2; TRBD1 matches at 7 bases. Germline V gene sequence: CDR1 SGHRS, CDR2 YFSETQ. There are 14 residues in the CDR3. The CDR3 DNA is TGCGCCAGCAGCTTGCAGGGGGGTAACTATAGCTACCCCTTC. Residues: CASSLQGGNYSYPF. Supplemented by reference TRBV5-1 and TRBJ1-2, the full variable domain reads KAGVTQTPRYLIKTRGQQVTLSCSPISGHRSVSWYQQTPGQGLQFLFEYFSETQRNKGNFPGRFSGRQFSNSRSEMNVSTLELGDSALYLCASSLQGGNYSYPFGSGTRLTVV.

The rearrangement links TRBV14 to TRBJ1-4; a possible D gene is TRBD1 (5 bases). Germline V gives CDR1 SGHDN, CDR2 FVKESK. The length of the CDR3 is 16 residues. V dropped 11 bases and J dropped 3 bases, with 22 bases sitting between them. The CDR3 DNA sequence: TGTGCCTGCGGCCAAGATCTCGGGGCTCCTAATGAAAAACTGTTTTTT. It encodes CACGQDLGAPNEKLFF.

The CDR3 is CASQPGPSVNNSEQFF. DNA for the CDR3: TGCGCCAGTCAACCTGGGCCGAGCGTGAACAACTCTGAGCAGTTCTTC. The rearrangement links TRBV5-1 to TRBJ2-7; D not certain. Judging by the DNA end, TRBJ2-1 fits better; the J call may be wrong. Germline-derived CDR1 and CDR2 are SGHRS and YFSETQ. The CDR3 is 16 amino acids.

On this clonotype: Germline is not matched at one junction end, which may reflect a read error. The chain is built from TRBV5-1 and TRBJ1-6; D is uncertain. CDR1 and CDR2 (germline): SGHRS, YFSETQ. The CDR3 has 15 amino acids. The CDR3 nucleotides read TGCACCAGCAGCTTGGAAGCGTCCGTTAGTTCCCCCCACCTCTTT. Translation: CTSSLEASVSSPHLF. The whole variable domain, remainder taken from reference TRBV5-1 and TRBJ1-6, is KAGVTQTPRYLIKTRGQQVTLSCSPISGHRSVSWYQQTPGQGLQFLFEYFSETQRNKGNFPGRFSGRQFSNSRSEMNVSTLELGDSALYLCTSSLEASVSSPHLFGNGTRLTVT.

For this clonotype: An end of the junction differs from the germline gene, which may be a read error. V usage is TRBV6-5 and J usage is TRBJ2-5, with D possibly TRBD2 on 6 matching bases. Germline CDR1 reads MNHEY; CDR2 reads SVGAGI. The CDR3 consists of 14 residues. CDR3 DNA sequence: TGCGCCAGCAGTCCGCGGGACGGACCAGAGACCCATTACTTC. Translating it yields CASSPRDGPETHYF.

In the case of this clonotype: Compared with germline, one end of the junction differs, possibly owing to a read error. The V and J genes are TRBV3-1 and TRBJ2-1; D is uncertain. The CDR3 is made up of 12 amino acids. Looked up from germline, CDR1 is LGHDT and CDR2 is YNNKEL (reference sequence). The CDR3 loop reads CSSSQDYSEQFF. CDR3 nucleotides: TGTAGCAGCAGCCAAGATTACAGTGAGCAGTTCTTC.

The V and J genes are TRBV6-5 and TRBJ2-5, with 8 bases that match TRBD2. Gene TRBJ2-1 matches the end of the DNA better, so the J call may be wrong. The CDR3 consists of 14 residues. Per germline, CDR1 MNHEY and CDR2 SVGAGI. The CDR3 sequence is CASSRGGGHEDQFF. The CDR3 DNA follows: TGTGCCAGCAGTCGGGGGGGCGGACACGAGGACCAGTTCTTC.

With respect to this clonotype: The junction departs from the called germline gene at one end, perhaps through a read error. The gene calls are TRBV2 and TRBJ2-7; 9 bases line up with TRBD2. The J call may be faulty, since TRBJ2-1 better matches the DNA end. In germline, CDR1 is SNHLY, CDR2 FYNNEI. The CDR3 sequence is 13 residues long. The CDR3 bases are TGCGCCAGCAGTGGGTTAGCGGGAGTCGAGCAGTTCTTC. It translates to CASSGLAGVEQFF.

Comments on this clonotype: An end of the junction differs from the germline gene, which may be a read error. The chain has TRBV9 and TRBJ2-7, with no clear D. The V gene's germline CDR1 is SGDLS and CDR2 YYNGEE. CDR3 size: 13 residues. CDR3 in DNA: TGTGCCAGCAGTCCTTCTGCCTTAGGCGAGCATTACTTC. Protein product: CASSPSALGEHYF. Looking up the rest from reference TRBV9 and TRBJ2-7 gives the full variable domain: DSGVTQTPKHLITATGQRVTLRCSPRSGDLSVYWYQQSLDQGLQFLIQYYNGEERAKGNILERFSAQQFPDLHSELNLSSLELGDSALYFCASSPSALGEHYFGPGTRLTVT.

This clonotype was recorded only once. One end of the junction does not line up with germline, which may come from a read error. The chain combines TRBV6-5 with TRBJ1-1; TRBD1 matches 9 bases. This CDR3 region has 14 residues. Germline-derived CDR1 and CDR2 are MNHEY and SVGAGI. Here the CDR3 reads CASSGTGSNNEHFF. The DNA of the CDR3 is TGCGCCAGCAGCGGGACAGGGAGTAACAATGAACATTTCTTC.